The present T cell receptor (beta chain) was sequenced within a study of cytomegalovirus exposure and HLA in healthy donors. Profiled with immunoSEQ multiplex PCR; TCRdb holds only in-frame clones, not every one. The repertoire holds just under 75,000 clones, with 90% to 95% as singletons. The germline V gene has CDR1 PRHDT and CDR2 FYEKMQ (reference sequence). The CDR3 runs to 14 residues. Trimming took 8 bases from V and 5 from J; bases not matched to a gene: 11. To note about this clone: Its antigen is currently unknown.

General observations from the study: TCR beta chains numbering more than 150 were designated cytomegalovirus-associated. Rarity held for most TCR sequences, but there were some public TCRs that occurred in many donors.

The sample consisted of PBMCs. The receptor comes from a young woman in good health and CMV-seropositive. The gene calls are TRBV13 and TRBJ2-5; 7 bases align to TRBD2. The CDR3 sequence is CASRTSGGEETQYF. The CDR3 bases are TGTGCCAGCCGCACTAGTGGGGGGGAGGAGACCCAGTACTTC.